This T cell receptor beta chain is drawn from a study of blood T cell repertoires in COVID-19. Across the whole study: The samples span acute and convalescent COVID-19 from the United States, Italy and Spain.

Germline values: CDR1 SGHRS, CDR2 YFSETQ. This CDR3 region has 14 residues. Trimming at V came to 1 base and at J to 5 bases, leaving 6 bases not matched to a gene. Source study methods: Reference gene primer amplification yielded estimated nucleated cell counts. Profiling relied on immunoSEQ multiplex PCR, and the TCRdb table lists in-frame clones only, not all of them. That table is the source of V, J and clone size, and D and trimming were worked out from the DNA. The sample lists 200,000 to 250,000 clones; approximately 82% were seen once. The sequence was collected from a woman aged 40 to 55 with acute or convalescent COVID-19. The sample consisted of peripheral blood. This rearrangement joins TRBV5-1 to TRBJ2-7, with 7 bases fitting TRBD1. This CDR3 reads CASSLNRGADEQYF. The CDR3 DNA reads as TGCGCCAGCAGCTTGAACAGGGGCGCTGACGAGCAGTACTTC.